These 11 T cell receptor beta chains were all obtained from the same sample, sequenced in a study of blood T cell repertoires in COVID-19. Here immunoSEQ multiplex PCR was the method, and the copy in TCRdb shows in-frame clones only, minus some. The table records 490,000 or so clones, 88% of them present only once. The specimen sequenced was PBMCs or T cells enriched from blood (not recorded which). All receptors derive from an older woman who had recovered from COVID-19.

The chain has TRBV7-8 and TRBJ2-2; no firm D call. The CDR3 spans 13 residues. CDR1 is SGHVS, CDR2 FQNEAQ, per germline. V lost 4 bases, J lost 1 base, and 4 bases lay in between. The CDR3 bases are TGTGCCAGCAGCTACGGGAACACCGGGGAGCTGTTTTTT. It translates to CASSYGNTGELFF.

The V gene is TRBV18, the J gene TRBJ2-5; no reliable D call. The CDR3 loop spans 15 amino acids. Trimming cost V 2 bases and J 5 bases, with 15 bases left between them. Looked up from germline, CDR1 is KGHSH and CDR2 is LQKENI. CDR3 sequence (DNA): TGTGCCAGCTCACCAGCAGGTTCGACGTGGGAGACCCAGTACTTC. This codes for CASSPAGSTWETQYF.

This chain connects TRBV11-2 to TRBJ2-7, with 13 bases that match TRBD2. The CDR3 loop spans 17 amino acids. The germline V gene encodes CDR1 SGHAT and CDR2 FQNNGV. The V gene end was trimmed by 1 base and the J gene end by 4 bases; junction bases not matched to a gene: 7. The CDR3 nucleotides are TGTGCCAGCAGCTTAGGCGAAGGACTAGCGGGGGCGTACGAGCAGTACGTC. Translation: CASSLGEGLAGAYEQYV.

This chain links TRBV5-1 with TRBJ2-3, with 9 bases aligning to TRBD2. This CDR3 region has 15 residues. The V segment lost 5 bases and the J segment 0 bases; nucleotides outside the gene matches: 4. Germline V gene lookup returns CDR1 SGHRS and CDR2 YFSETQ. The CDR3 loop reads CASRFSGGSTDTQYF. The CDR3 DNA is TGCGCCAGCAGGTTTAGCGGGGGTAGCACAGATACGCAGTATTTT.

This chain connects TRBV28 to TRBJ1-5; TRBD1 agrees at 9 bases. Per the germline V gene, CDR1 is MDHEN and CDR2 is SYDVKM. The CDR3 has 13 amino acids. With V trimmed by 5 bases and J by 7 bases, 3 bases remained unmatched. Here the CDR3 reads CASSGDREQPQHF. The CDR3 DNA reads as TGTGCCAGCAGTGGGGACAGGGAGCAGCCCCAGCATTTT.

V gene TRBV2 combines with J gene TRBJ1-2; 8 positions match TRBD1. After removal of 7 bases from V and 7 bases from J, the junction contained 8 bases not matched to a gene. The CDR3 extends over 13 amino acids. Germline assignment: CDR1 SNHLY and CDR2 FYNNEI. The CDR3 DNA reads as TGTGCCAGCACCCAACAGGGGGAAGGTGGCTACACCTTC. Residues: CASTQQGEGGYTF.

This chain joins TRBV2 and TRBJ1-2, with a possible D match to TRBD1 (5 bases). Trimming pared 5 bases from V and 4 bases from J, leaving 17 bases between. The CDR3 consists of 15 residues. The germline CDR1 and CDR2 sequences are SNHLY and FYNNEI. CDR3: CASSPQGSASYGYTF. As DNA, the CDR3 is TGTGCCAGCAGTCCCCAGGGTTCAGCATCCTATGGCTACACCTTC.

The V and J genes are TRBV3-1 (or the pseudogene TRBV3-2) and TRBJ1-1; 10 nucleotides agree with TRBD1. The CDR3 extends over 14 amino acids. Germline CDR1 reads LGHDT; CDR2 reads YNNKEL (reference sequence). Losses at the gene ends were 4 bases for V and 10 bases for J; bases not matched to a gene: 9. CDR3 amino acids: CASSPSGTGVVAFF. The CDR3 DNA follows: TGTGCCAGCAGCCCCTCCGGGACAGGGGTCGTAGCTTTCTTT.

CDR3 residues: CASSQERTSGAYEQYF. Written as DNA, the CDR3 is TGTGCCAGCAGCCAAGAACGGACTAGCGGTGCGTACGAGCAGTACTTC. The gene calls are TRBV4-2 and TRBJ2-7; 10 bases map to TRBD2. V shed 0 bases, J shed 4 bases, and the junction held 6 bases outside the gene matches. Germline V gene lookup returns CDR1 LGHNA and CDR2 YNFKEQ. The CDR3 is made up of 16 amino acids.

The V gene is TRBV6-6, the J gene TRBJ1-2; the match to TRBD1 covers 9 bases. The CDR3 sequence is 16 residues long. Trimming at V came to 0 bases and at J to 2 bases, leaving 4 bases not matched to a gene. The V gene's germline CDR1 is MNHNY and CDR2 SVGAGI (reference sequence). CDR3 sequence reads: CASSYSLQGANYGYTF. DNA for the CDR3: TGTGCCAGCAGTTACTCTTTACAGGGGGCCAACTATGGCTACACCTTC.

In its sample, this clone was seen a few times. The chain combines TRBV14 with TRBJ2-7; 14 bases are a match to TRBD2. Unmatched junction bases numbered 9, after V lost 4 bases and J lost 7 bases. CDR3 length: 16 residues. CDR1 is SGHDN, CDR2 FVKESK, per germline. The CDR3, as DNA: TGTGCCAGCAGCCGGGAGCCGACTAGCGGGGGGGAAGAGCAGTACTTC. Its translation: CASSREPTSGGEEQYF.